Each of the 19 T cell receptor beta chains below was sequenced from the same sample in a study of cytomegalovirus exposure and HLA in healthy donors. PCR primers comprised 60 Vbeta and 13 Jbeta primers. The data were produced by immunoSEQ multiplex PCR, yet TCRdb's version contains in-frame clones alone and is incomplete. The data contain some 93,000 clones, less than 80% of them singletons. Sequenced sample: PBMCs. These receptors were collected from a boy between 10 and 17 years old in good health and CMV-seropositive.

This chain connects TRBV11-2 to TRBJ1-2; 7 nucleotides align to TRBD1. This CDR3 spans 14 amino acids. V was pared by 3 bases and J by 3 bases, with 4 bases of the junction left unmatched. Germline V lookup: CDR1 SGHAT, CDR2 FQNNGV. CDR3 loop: CASSLQGVDYGYTF. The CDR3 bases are TGTGCCAGCAGCTTGCAGGGGGTTGACTATGGCTACACCTTC.

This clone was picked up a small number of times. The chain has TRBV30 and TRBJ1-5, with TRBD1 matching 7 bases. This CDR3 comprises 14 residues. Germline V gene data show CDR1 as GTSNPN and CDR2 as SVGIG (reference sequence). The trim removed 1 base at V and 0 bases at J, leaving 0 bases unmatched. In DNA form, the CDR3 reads TGTGCCTGGAGTGGACAGGGTAGCAATCAGCCCCAGCATTTT. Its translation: CAWSGQGSNQPQHF.

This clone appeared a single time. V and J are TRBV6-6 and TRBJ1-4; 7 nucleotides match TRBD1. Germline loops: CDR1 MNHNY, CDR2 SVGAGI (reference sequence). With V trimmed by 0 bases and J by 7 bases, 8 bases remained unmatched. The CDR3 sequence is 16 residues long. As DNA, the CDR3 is TGTGCCAGCAGTTACTCGATAGGGGGCGAACGTGAAAAACTGTTTTTT. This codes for CASSYSIGGEREKLFF.

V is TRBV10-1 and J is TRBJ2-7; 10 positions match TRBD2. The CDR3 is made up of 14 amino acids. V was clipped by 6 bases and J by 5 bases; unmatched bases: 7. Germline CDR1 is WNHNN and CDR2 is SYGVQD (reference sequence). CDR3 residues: CASSPSGSLDEQYF. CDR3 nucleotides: TGCGCCAGCAGCCCTAGCGGGAGCTTAGACGAGCAGTACTTC.

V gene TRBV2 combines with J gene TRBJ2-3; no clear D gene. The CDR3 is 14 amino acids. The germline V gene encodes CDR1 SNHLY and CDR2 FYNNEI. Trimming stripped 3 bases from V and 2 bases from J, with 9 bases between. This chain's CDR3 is CASSDARYTDTQYF. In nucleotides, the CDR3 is TGTGCCAGCAGTGATGCCCGGTACACAGATACGCAGTATTTT. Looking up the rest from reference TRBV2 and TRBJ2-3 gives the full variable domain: EPEVTQTPSHQVTQMGQEVILRCVPISNHLYFYWYRQILGQKVEFLVSFYNNEISEKSEIFDDQFSVERPDGSNFTLKIRSTKLEDSAMYFCASSDARYTDTQYFGPGTRLTVL.

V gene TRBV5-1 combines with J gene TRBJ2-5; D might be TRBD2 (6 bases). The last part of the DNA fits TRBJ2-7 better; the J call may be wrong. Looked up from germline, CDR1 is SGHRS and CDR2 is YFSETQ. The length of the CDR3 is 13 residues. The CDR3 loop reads CASMLEGTYEQYF. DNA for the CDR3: TGCGCCAGCATGCTGGAGGGGACCTACGAGCAGTACTTC.

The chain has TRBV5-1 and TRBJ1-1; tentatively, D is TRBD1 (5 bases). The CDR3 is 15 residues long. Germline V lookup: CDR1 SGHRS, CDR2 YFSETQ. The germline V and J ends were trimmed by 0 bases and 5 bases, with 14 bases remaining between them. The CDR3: CASSLAQTQGTEAFF. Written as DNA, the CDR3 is TGCGCCAGCAGCTTGGCCCAAACCCAGGGAACTGAAGCTTTCTTT. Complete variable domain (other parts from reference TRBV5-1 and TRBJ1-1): KAGVTQTPRYLIKTRGQQVTLSCSPISGHRSVSWYQQTPGQGLQFLFEYFSETQRNKGNFPGRFSGRQFSNSRSEMNVSTLELGDSALYLCASSLAQTQGTEAFFGQGTRLTVV.

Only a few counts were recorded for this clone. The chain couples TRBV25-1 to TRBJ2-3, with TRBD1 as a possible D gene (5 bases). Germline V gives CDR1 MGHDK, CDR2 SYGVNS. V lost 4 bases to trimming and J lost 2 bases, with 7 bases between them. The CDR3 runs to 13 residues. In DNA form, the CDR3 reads TGTGCCAGCAGTGCAGGGAACACAGATACGCAGTATTTT. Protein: CASSAGNTDTQYF. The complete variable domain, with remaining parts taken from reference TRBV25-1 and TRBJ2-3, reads EADIYQTPRYLVIGTGKKITLECSQTMGHDKMYWYQQDPGMELHLIHYSYGVNSTEKGDLSSESTVSRIRTEHFPLTLESARPSHTSQYLCASSAGNTDTQYFGPGTRLTVL.

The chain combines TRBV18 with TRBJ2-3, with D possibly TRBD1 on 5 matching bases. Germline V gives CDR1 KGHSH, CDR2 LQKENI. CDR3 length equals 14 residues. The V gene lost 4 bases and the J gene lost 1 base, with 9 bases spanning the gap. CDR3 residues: CASSRARGTDTQYF. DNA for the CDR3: TGTGCCAGCTCACGCGCCAGGGGCACAGATACGCAGTATTTT. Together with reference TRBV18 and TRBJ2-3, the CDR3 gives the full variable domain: NAGVMQNPRHLVRRRGQEARLRCSPMKGHSHVYWYRQLPEEGLKFMVYLQKENIIDESGMPKERFSAEFPKEGPSILRIQQVVRGDSAAYFCASSRARGTDTQYFGPGTRLTVL.

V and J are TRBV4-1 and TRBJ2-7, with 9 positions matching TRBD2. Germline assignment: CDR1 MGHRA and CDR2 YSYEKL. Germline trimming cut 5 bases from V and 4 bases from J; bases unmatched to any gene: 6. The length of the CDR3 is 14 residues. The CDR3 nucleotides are TGCGCCAGCAGCGTCCTTAGCGGGGGTTACGAGCAGTACTTC. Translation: CASSVLSGGYEQYF.

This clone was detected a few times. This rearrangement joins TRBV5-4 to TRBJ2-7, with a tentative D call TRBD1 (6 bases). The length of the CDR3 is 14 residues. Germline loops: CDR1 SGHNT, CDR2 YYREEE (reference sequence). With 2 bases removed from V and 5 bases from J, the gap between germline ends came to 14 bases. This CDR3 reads CASSLTGTENEQYF. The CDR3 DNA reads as TGTGCCAGCAGCTTAACAGGGACGGAAAACGAGCAGTACTTC. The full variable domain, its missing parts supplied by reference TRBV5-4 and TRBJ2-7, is ETGVTQSPTHLIKTRGQQVTLRCSSQSGHNTVSWYQQALGQGPQFIFQYYREEENGRGNFPPRFSGLQFPNYSSELNVNALELDDSALYLCASSLTGTENEQYFGPGTRLTVT.

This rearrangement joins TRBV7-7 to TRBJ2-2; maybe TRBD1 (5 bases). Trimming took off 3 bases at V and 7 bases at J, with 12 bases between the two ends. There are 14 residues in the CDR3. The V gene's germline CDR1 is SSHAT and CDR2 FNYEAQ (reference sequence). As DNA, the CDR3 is TGTGCCAGCAGCTTGGCAGGGATGAGCGGGGAGCTGTTTTTT. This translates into CASSLAGMSGELFF.

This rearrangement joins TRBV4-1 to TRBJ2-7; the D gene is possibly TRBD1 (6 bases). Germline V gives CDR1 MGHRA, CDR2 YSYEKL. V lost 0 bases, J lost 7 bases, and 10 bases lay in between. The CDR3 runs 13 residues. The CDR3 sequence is CASSQERGLEQYF. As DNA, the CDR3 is TGCGCCAGCAGCCAAGAAAGGGGGTTGGAGCAGTACTTC.

Here the CDR3 DNA reads TGCGCCAGCAGCTTGGGACAGTGGGCAGGGGACTATGGCTACACCTTC. Translation gives CASSLGQWAGDYGYTF. The chain has TRBV5-1 and TRBJ1-2; weak D call: TRBD1 (6 bases). V lost 0 bases and J 3 bases, leaving 15 bases between the germline ends. Germline CDR1 is SGHRS and CDR2 is YFSETQ. This CDR3 spans 16 amino acids. Supplemented by reference TRBV5-1 and TRBJ1-2, the full variable domain reads KAGVTQTPRYLIKTRGQQVTLSCSPISGHRSVSWYQQTPGQGLQFLFEYFSETQRNKGNFPGRFSGRQFSNSRSEMNVSTLELGDSALYLCASSLGQWAGDYGYTFGSGTRLTVV.

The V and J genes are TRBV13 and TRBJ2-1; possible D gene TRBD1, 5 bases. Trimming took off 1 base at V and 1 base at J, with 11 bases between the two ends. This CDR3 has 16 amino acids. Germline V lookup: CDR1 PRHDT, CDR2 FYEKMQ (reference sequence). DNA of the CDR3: TGTGCCAGCAGCTTAGCTTTAAGGGGTTCCTACAATGAGCAGTTCTTC. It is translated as CASSLALRGSYNEQFF. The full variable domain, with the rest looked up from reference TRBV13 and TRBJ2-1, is AAGVIQSPRHLIKEKRETATLKCYPIPRHDTVYWYQQGPGQDPQFLISFYEKMQSDKGSIPDRFSAQQFSDYHSELNMSSLELGDSALYFCASSLALRGSYNEQFFGPGTRLTVL.

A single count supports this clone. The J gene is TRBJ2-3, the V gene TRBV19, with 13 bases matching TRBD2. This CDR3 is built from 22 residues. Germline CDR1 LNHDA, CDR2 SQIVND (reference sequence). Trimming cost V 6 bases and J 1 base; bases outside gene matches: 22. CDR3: CASRALAGGPVLLPGGTDTQYF. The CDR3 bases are TGTGCCAGTAGAGCACTAGCGGGAGGGCCGGTCCTCCTCCCAGGTGGCACAGATACGCAGTATTTT.

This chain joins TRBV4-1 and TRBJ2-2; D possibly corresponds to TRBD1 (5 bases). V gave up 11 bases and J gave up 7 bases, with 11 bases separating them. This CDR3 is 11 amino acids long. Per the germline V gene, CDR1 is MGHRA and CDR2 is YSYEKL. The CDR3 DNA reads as TGCGCCTCCCAAAGGGGCGGGGAGCTGTTTTTT. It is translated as CASQRGGELFF.

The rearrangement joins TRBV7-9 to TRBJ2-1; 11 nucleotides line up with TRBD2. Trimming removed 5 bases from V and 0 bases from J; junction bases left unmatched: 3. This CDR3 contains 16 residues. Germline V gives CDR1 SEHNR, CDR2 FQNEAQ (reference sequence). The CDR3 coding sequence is TGTGCCAGCAGCCGAACTAGCGGGAGCTCCTACAATGAGCAGTTCTTC. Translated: CASSRTSGSSYNEQFF.

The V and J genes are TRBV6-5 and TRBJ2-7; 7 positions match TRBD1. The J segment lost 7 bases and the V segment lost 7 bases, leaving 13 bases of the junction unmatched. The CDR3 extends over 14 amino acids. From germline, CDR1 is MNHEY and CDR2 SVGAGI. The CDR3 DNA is TGTGCCAGCAACTCTCCCCGACAGGGCCGGGAGCAGTACTTC. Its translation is CASNSPRQGREQYF.